This TCR beta chain was obtained from a study of blood T cell repertoires in COVID-19. At the level of the study: The samples span acute and convalescent COVID-19 from the United States, Italy and Spain. PBMCs, B-cell-depleted T cells, or T cells were the source of the cDNA or gDNA that made up the material.

As originally analysed: Reference gene primer amplification gave estimated nucleated cell counts. The repertoire was sequenced with immunoSEQ multiplex PCR; TCRdb's copy has only in-frame clones and lacks some. The V and J calls and the clone size are those of that table, but D and trimming were determined from the DNA. The sample holds fewer than 350,000 clones, about 89% seen once. This CDR3 region has 16 residues. Germline V gene sequence: CDR1 GTSNPN, CDR2 SVGIG (reference sequence). The trim removed 5 bases at V and 0 bases at J, leaving 9 bases unmatched. The J gene is TRBJ2-2, the V gene TRBV30; 7 bases line up with TRBD1. The sequence was collected from a middle-aged man with active or convalescent COVID-19. The sequencing sample was made of peripheral blood. CDR3 bases: TGTGCCTGGTCGGGACAGATTGGCGCGAACACCGGGGAGCTGTTTTTT. The encoded protein is CAWSGQIGANTGELFF.